The 25 T cell receptor beta chains in this list originate from one sample, sequenced in a study of blood T cells in healthy people across ages. Then a second PCR, running about 6 to 11 cycles, was carried out with a sample-barcoded 5' primer and a J-beta primer mix. TCRdb processed the 5' RACE reads anew with MiXCR; each CDR3 protein has one entry. Altogether over 1,500,000 distinct CDR3 sequences are present, roughly 52% being singletons, with the ten largest covering less than 2.5%. Sequenced: blood. Source of these receptors: a woman in her thirties or forties in good health.

V is TRBV18 and J is TRBJ2-6; D may be TRBD1 (5 bases). CDR3 length equals 21 residues. With 4 bases removed from V and 0 bases from J, the gap between germline ends came to 25 bases. Germline V lookup: CDR1 KGHSH, CDR2 LQKENI. CDR3 in amino acids: CASSRLDKTSLSSSGANVLTF. CDR3 nucleotide sequence: TGTGCCAGCTCACGACTGGACAAGACCTCTCTTTCTAGCTCTGGGGCCAACGTCCTGACTTTC.

This clonotype was seen a handful of times. The V call is TRBV7-9, the J call TRBJ1-5; a weak D match, TRBD1 (5 bases). CDR1 is SEHNR, CDR2 FQNEAQ, per germline (reference sequence). CDR3 length: 19 residues. The ends were cut back, 2 bases at V and 3 bases at J, with 23 bases in the middle. The CDR3 spells CASSLIGGKTRSPNQPQHF. CDR3 bases: TGTGCCAGCAGCTTAATCGGGGGAAAGACCCGGAGCCCCAATCAGCCCCAGCATTTT.

The table lists this clonotype with a few counts. This chain connects TRBV11-1 to TRBJ2-7; D is undetermined. This CDR3 spans 13 amino acids. V shed 2 bases and J shed 3 bases, with 8 bases lying between them. Per germline, CDR1 SGHAT and CDR2 FQDESV (reference sequence). The CDR3 DNA is TGTGCCAGCAGCTTAACACAGCACTACGAGCAGTACTTC. It translates to CASSLTQHYEQYF.

The V and J genes are TRBV5-1 and TRBJ2-3, with 13 positions matching TRBD2. The CDR3 totals 14 residues. The germline V gene has CDR1 SGHRS and CDR2 YFSETQ. Unmatched junction bases numbered 4, after V lost 5 bases and J lost 7 bases. The CDR3 DNA reads TGCGCCAGCAGAGGACTAGCGGGGGTAAATACGCAGTATTTT. Translated: CASRGLAGVNTQYF.

This clonotype was counted only a few times. V and J are TRBV6-6 and TRBJ2-1; D unclear. The CDR3 totals 12 residues. Germline V gene lookup returns CDR1 MNHNY and CDR2 SVGAGI (reference sequence). The germline V and J ends were trimmed by 3 bases and 7 bases, with 7 bases remaining between them. CDR3 nucleotides: TGTGCCAGCAGTTATCCTAAAAATGAGCAGTTCTTC. This codes for CASSYPKNEQFF.

The chain is built from TRBV3-1 and TRBJ2-3, with D unresolved. The CDR3 loop spans 17 amino acids. The V gene lost 0 bases and the J gene lost 6 bases, with 19 bases spanning the gap. Germline loops: CDR1 LGHDT, CDR2 YNNKEL (reference sequence). The CDR3 sequence is CASSQDPTRWNTDTQYF. For the CDR3, the DNA is TGTGCCAGCAGCCAAGACCCGACCAGGTGGAATACCGATACGCAGTATTTT.

Only a few counts were recorded for this clonotype. DNA of the CDR3: TGTGCCACCAGTGGGACAGGGGTTATGTGGGAGCAGTTCTTC. Amino acids: CATSGTGVMWEQFF. The chain has TRBV24-1 and TRBJ2-1; 9 bases line up with TRBD1. The CDR3 spans 14 residues. CDR1 KGHDR and CDR2 SFDVKD come from the germline V gene. With V trimmed by 5 bases and J by 10 bases, 8 bases remained unmatched.

This chain connects TRBV3-1 to TRBJ2-5; 7 nucleotides align to TRBD1. The DNA end is a closer match to TRBJ2-7, so the J assignment may be wrong. Germline lookup yields CDR1 LGHDT and CDR2 YNNKEL (reference sequence). This CDR3 comprises 16 residues. The CDR3 bases are TGTGCCAGCAGCCAACGACAGGGTCTTGGTTTGAACGAGCAGTACTTC. Its translation is CASSQRQGLGLNEQYF.

V is TRBV20-1 and J is TRBJ2-1; D gene uncertain. The germline V and J ends were trimmed by 1 base and 3 bases, with 10 bases remaining between them. The length of the CDR3 is 14 residues. Germline CDR1 and CDR2: DFQATT and SNEGSKA (reference sequence). CDR3: CSARVERHYNEQFF. CDR3 DNA: TGCAGTGCTAGAGTAGAACGCCACTACAATGAGCAGTTCTTC.

Only a few counts were recorded for this clonotype. The rearrangement joins TRBV9 to TRBJ2-3, with TRBD2 matching over 7 bases. The J segment lost 2 bases and the V segment lost 3 bases, leaving 6 bases of the junction unmatched. There are 15 residues in the CDR3. Per germline, CDR1 SGDLS and CDR2 YYNGEE. CDR3 DNA: TGTGCCAGCAGCGGAGCGGGGCTGATCACAGATACGCAGTATTTT. Amino acids: CASSGAGLITDTQYF.

This clonotype was seen a handful of times. The chain links TRBV7-2 to TRBJ2-3; 13 bases fit TRBD2. Trimming cost V 4 bases and J 6 bases; bases outside gene matches: 10. Germline assignment: CDR1 SGHTA and CDR2 FQGNSA. CDR3 length equals 17 residues. This CDR3 is CASSYTSGGAVSDTQYF. The CDR3 DNA reads TGTGCCAGCAGCTACACTAGCGGGGGGGCTGTCTCTGATACGCAGTATTTT.

The V and J genes are TRBV5-1 and TRBJ1-6; no clear D. CDR3 length: 13 amino acids. V was cut by 6 bases and J by 6 bases, with 10 bases left in between. Per germline, CDR1 SGHRS and CDR2 YFSETQ. CDR3 amino acids: CASNKDGNSPLHF. The CDR3 region has the DNA TGCGCCAGCAACAAGGACGGTAATTCACCCCTCCACTTT.

This clonotype was detected only a few times. DNA of the CDR3: TGTGCCAGCAGACCGGCAAGGGTCTATGGCTACACCTTC. Translated, it gives CASRPARVYGYTF. The genes are TRBV12-3 or TRBV12-4 and TRBJ1-2; D call uncertain. CDR3 length: 13 amino acids. The V end lost 6 bases, the J end lost 4 bases, and 12 bases lay between the germline ends.

The rearrangement joins TRBV11-2 to TRBJ1-1, with a weak D call TRBD1 (6 bases). The ends were cut back, 2 bases at V and 3 bases at J, with 19 bases in the middle. CDR3 size: 17 residues. CDR1 SGHAT and CDR2 FQNNGV come from the germline V gene. CDR3 coding DNA: TGTGCCAGCAGCTTACCCGACGAGGGGGGCGGGGACACTGAAGCTTTCTTT. Protein sequence: CASSLPDEGGGDTEAFF.

The chain links TRBV7-3 to TRBJ2-3; a weak D match, TRBD1 (7 bases). Germline loops: CDR1 SGHTA, CDR2 FQGTGA. CDR3 length equals 16 residues. V was trimmed by 2 bases and J by 2 bases, leaving 14 bases between them. CDR3 loop: CASSLGGDSTTDTQYF. In DNA, the CDR3 is TGTGCCAGCAGCTTAGGAGGGGACAGTACCACAGATACGCAGTATTTT. Full variable domain (outside the CDR3, taken from reference TRBV7-3 and TRBJ2-3): GAGVSQTPSNKVTEKGKYVELRCDPISGHTALYWYRQSLGQGPEFLIYFQGTGAADDSGLPNDRFFAVRPEGSVSTLKIQRTERGDSAVYLCASSLGGDSTTDTQYFGPGTRLTVL.

V is TRBV5-1 and J is TRBJ2-7; D is perhaps TRBD1 (6 bases). The J call may not be correct, given that the DNA end is closer to TRBJ2-5. This CDR3 has 15 amino acids. Germline assignment: CDR1 SGHRS and CDR2 YFSETQ. The CDR3 loop is CASSPSSGATETQYF. The CDR3 DNA reads as TGCGCCAGCAGCCCGTCATCAGGGGCAACGGAGACCCAGTACTTC.

J is TRBJ2-3 and V is TRBV24-1; 8 nucleotides agree with TRBD2. The CDR3 spans 14 residues. The trim removed 7 bases at V and 3 bases at J, leaving 5 bases unmatched. Germline loops: CDR1 KGHDR, CDR2 SFDVKD. CDR3 loop: CATRMGLETDTQYF. The CDR3 nucleotides read TGTGCCACCAGGATGGGACTAGAGACAGATACGCAGTATTTT.

This chain links TRBV20-1 with TRBJ2-7; 9 bases map to TRBD2. CDR3 length equals 14 residues. J was trimmed by 4 bases and V by 6 bases; bases with no gene match: 10. Per the germline V gene, CDR1 is DFQATT and CDR2 is SNEGSKA (reference sequence). DNA for the CDR3: TGCAGTGCCCCTAGGCGGGGGGGCAGGTACGAGCAGTACTTC. Protein product: CSAPRRGGRYEQYF.

The sample holds a few counts of this clonotype. The chain recombines TRBV29-1 with TRBJ2-3; 8 nucleotides agree with TRBD2. CDR1 is SQVTM, CDR2 ANQGSEA, per germline. Losses at the gene ends were 5 bases for V and 5 bases for J; bases not matched to a gene: 9. The CDR3 consists of 14 residues. CDR3 amino acids: CSVSGGSRGDTQYF. The CDR3 DNA reads as TGCAGCGTTAGCGGGGGATCCCGAGGAGATACGCAGTATTTT.

This clonotype was counted only a few times. This chain joins TRBV6-1 and TRBJ2-1, with 7 bases matching TRBD1. The CDR3 covers 14 residues. The trim removed 8 bases at V and 6 bases at J, leaving 10 bases unmatched. CDR1 and CDR2 from the germline V gene are MNHNS and SASEGT. The CDR3 is CASRHRGPINEQFF. The CDR3 region has the DNA TGTGCCAGCCGGCACAGGGGCCCGATCAATGAGCAGTTCTTC.

The V call is TRBV28, the J call TRBJ2-5; TRBD2 is a possible D gene (6 bases). The germline V and J ends were trimmed by 3 bases and 6 bases, with 20 bases remaining between them. The CDR3 covers 16 residues. Germline V gene data show CDR1 as MDHEN and CDR2 as SYDVKM. The CDR3 DNA follows: TGTGCCAGCAGTTTCACCGGGACTCCCCTAGGGCAGACCCAGTACTTC. This encodes CASSFTGTPLGQTQYF.

J is TRBJ2-1 and V is TRBV25-1; 8 positions match TRBD2. CDR3 length equals 17 residues. Germline V gives CDR1 MGHDK, CDR2 SYGVNS. The V gene end was trimmed by 2 bases and the J gene end by 0 bases; junction bases not matched to a gene: 6. The CDR3 loop reads CASSEVAGLLSYNEQFF. The CDR3 region has the DNA TGTGCCAGCAGTGAAGTAGCGGGGCTCCTCTCCTACAATGAGCAGTTCTTC.

The genes are TRBV20-1 and TRBJ1-1; 7 bases align to TRBD1. Germline-derived CDR1 and CDR2 are DFQATT and SNEGSKA (reference sequence). The junction had 5 bases not matched to a gene; V was cut back by 3 bases and J by 4 bases. The CDR3 spans 13 residues. The CDR3 region has the DNA TGCAGTGCTAGTCAGGACAGGAGCACTGAAGCTTTCTTT. This sequence encodes CSASQDRSTEAFF.

The sample holds one count of this clonotype. This rearrangement joins TRBV6-6 to TRBJ1-2; 7 nucleotides agree with TRBD1. The CDR3 covers 15 residues. Germline V gives CDR1 MNHNY, CDR2 SVGAGI (reference sequence). V dropped 5 bases and J dropped 8; count of bases not matched to a gene: 14. Written as DNA, the CDR3 is TGTGCCAGCAGTCCACCTCAACAGGGGACGCAAGGCTACACCTTC. Protein sequence: CASSPPQQGTQGYTF.

The rearrangement uses TRBV5-1 and TRBJ2-7; 9 bases fit TRBD1. TRBJ2-5 explains the end of the DNA better; the J call may be wrong. The germline CDR1 and CDR2 sequences are SGHRS and YFSETQ. The length of the CDR3 is 14 residues. CDR3 DNA sequence: TGCGCCAGCAGCTCCGACAGGGGGTCCAAGACCCAGTACTTC. Translating it yields CASSSDRGSKTQYF.